This T cell receptor (beta chain) is drawn from a study of T cell responses to AZD1222 COVID-19 vaccine. About the research overall: Analysis merged second doses at about 4 or about 12 weeks.

General study points: The number of AZD1222 recipients seropositive at baseline was only five to seven. The donors showed a predominance of white British ancestry and of females, with possible underestimation of clonal diversity.

Profiled with immunoSEQ multiplex PCR; TCRdb holds only in-frame clones, not every one. Here the sample spans roughly 190,000 clones, over 90% being singletons. Germline CDR1 KGHSH, CDR2 LQKENI. The CDR3 length is 16 residues. The V and J ends lost 3 bases and 3 bases respectively, with 18 bases between them. Comments on this clone: The antigen remains unidentified.

The source material was peripheral blood, sampled on day 0 of AZD1222 vaccination. The sequence derives from an adult in good health. The chain carries TRBV18 and TRBJ2-7; D is possibly TRBD1 (5 bases). This CDR3 reads CASSPPAGKRDYEQYF. The CDR3 DNA reads as TGTGCCAGCTCACCTCCGGCAGGGAAAAGGGACTACGAGCAGTACTTC.